Here is one T cell receptor (beta chain) with its context. The source of the sample is a study of blood T cells in healthy people across ages. Study in general: Roughly one uniquely barcoded beta molecule per two T cells was captured.

The use of a sample-barcoded 5' primer and a J-beta primer mix characterized a second PCR of about 7 to 12 cycles. MiXCR was run by TCRdb on the 5' RACE reads, yielding one entry per CDR3 protein. The table includes some 1.8 million distinct CDR3 sequences, about 39% detected once. The CDR3 loop spans 19 amino acids. Trimming removed 3 bases from V and 13 bases from J; junction bases left unmatched: 22. CDR1 and CDR2 from the germline V gene are LNHNV and YYDKDF (reference sequence). The receptor was isolated from a human donor in good health. The sample consisted of blood. The chain has TRBV15 and TRBJ2-4; 12 nucleotides match TRBD1. In DNA, the CDR3 is TGTGCCACCAGCAGCCGGGACAGGGGGCCATTGGGTGACTACAATGAGCAGTACTTC. Encoded protein: CATSSRDRGPLGDYNEQYF.